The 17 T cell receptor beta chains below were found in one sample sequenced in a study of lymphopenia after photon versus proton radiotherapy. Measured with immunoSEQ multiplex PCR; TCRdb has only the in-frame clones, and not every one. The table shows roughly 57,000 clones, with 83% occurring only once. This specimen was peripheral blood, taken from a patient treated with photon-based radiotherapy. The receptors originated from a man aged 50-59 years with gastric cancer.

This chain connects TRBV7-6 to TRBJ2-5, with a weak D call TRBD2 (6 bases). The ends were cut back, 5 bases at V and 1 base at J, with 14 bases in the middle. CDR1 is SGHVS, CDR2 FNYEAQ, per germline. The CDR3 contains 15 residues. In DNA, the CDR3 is TGTGCCAGCAGCATGGGACTCAAAGGCCAAGAGACCCAGTACTTC. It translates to CASSMGLKGQETQYF.

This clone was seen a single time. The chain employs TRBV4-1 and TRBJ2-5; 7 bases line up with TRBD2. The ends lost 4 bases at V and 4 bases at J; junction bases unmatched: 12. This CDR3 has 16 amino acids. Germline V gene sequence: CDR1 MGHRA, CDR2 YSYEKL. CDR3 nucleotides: TGCGCCAGCAGCCTACGGAGGACTAGGGGCCCAGAGACCCAGTACTTC. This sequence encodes CASSLRRTRGPETQYF.

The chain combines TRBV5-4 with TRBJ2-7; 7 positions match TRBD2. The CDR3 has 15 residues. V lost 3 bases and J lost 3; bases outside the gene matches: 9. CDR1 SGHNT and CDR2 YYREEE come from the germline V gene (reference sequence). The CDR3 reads CASSSRDYGNYEQYF. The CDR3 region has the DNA TGTGCCAGCAGCTCCCGGGACTACGGGAACTACGAGCAGTACTTC. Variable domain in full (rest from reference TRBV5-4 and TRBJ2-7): ETGVTQSPTHLIKTRGQQVTLRCSSQSGHNTVSWYQQALGQGPQFIFQYYREEENGRGNFPPRFSGLQFPNYSSELNVNALELDDSALYLCASSSRDYGNYEQYFGPGTRLTVT.

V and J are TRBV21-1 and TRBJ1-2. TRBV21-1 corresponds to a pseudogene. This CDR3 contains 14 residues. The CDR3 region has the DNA TGTGCCAGCAGCAAAGTTGAAGGGTGGTTGGGCTACACCTTC. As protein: CASSKVEGWLGYTF.

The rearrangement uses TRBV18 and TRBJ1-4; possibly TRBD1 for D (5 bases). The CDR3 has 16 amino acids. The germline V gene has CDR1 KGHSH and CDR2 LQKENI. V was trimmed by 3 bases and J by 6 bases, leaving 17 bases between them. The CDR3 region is CASSPRSFGGDEKLFF. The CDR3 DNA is TGTGCCAGCTCACCTCGGAGCTTCGGGGGGGATGAAAAACTGTTTTTT.

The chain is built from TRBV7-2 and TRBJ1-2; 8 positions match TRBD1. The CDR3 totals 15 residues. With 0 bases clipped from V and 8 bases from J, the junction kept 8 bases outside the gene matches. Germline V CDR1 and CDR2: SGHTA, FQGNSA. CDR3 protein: CASSLAGGQGYGYTF. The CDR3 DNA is TGTGCCAGCAGCTTAGCGGGAGGACAGGGTTACGGCTACACCTTC.

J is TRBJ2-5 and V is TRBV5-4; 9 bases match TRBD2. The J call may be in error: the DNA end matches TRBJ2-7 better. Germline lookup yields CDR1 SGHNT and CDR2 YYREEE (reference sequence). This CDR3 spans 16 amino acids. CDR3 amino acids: CASSLGAAGGQGEQYF. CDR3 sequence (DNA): TGTGCCAGCAGCTTGGGGGCAGCGGGAGGACAAGGCGAGCAGTACTTC.

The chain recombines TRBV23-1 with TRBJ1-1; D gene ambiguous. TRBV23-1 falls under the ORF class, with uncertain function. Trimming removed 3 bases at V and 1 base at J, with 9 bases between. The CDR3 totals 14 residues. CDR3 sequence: CASSHRTANTEAFF. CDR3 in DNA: TGCGCCAGCAGTCACCGGACGGCGAACACTGAAGCTTTCTTT.

The CDR3 DNA reads as TGTGCCAGCTCCGGGGGAGCGGGAGACTACAATGAGCAGTTCTTC. This codes for CASSGGAGDYNEQFF. The chain has TRBV7-2 and TRBJ2-1; 8 nucleotides agree with TRBD2. Trimming removed 8 bases from V and 3 bases from J; junction bases left unmatched: 9. The CDR3 runs to 15 residues. Germline V CDR1 and CDR2: SGHTA, FQGNSA.

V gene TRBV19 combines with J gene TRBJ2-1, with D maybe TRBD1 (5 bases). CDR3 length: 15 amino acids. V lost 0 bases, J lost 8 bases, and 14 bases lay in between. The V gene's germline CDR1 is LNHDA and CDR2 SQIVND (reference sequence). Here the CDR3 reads CASSIDRVNNDEQFF. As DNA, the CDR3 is TGTGCCAGTAGTATAGACAGGGTCAATAATGATGAGCAGTTCTTC.

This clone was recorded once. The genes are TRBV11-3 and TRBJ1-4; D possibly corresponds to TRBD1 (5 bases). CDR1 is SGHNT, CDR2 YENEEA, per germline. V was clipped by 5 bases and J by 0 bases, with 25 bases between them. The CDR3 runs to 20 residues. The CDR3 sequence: CASSTHPLRGRITTNEKLFF. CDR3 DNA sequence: TGTGCCAGCAGCACTCACCCTCTCCGGGGCAGAATTACAACTAATGAAAAACTGTTTTTT.

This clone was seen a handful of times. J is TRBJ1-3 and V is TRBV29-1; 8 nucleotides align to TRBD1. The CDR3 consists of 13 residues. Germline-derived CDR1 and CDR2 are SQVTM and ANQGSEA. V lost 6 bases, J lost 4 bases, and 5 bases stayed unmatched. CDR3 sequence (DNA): TGCAGCGTAGGGGACAGGCACGGAAACACCATATATTTT. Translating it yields CSVGDRHGNTIYF. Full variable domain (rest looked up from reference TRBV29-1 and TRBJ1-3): SAVISQKPSRDICQRGTSLTIQCQVDSQVTMMFWYRQQPGQSLTLIATANQGSEATYESGFVIDKFPISRPNLTFSTLTVSNMSPEDSSIYLCSVGDRHGNTIYFGEGSWLTVV.

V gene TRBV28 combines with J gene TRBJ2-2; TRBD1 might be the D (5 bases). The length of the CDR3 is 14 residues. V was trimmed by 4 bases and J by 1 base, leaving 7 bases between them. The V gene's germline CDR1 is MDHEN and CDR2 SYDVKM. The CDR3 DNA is TGTGCCAGCAGTTCCGGACAGAACACCGGGGAGCTGTTTTTT. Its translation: CASSSGQNTGELFF.

The CDR3 bases are TGTGCCAGCAGCCCAACCAGGGAAAAACTGTTTTTT. Its protein product is CASSPTREKLFF. The chain recombines TRBV7-6 with TRBJ1-4; no firm D call. The CDR3 spans 12 residues. Trimming cost V 5 bases and J 8 bases, with 9 bases left between them. The germline CDR1 and CDR2 sequences are SGHVS and FNYEAQ.

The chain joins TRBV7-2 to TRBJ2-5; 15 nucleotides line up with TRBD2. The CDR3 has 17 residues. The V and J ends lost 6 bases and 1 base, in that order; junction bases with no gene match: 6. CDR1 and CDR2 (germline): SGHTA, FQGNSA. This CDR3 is CASRVGLAGGIQETQYF. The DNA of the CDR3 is TGTGCCAGCAGGGTGGGACTAGCGGGAGGTATCCAAGAGACCCAGTACTTC.

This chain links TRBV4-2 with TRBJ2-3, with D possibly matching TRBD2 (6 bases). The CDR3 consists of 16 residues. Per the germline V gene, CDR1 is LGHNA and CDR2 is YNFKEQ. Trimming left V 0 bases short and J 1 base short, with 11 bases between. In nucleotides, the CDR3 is TGTGCCAGCAGCCAAGATCTCTCTAGCGGCACAGATACGCAGTATTTT. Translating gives CASSQDLSSGTDTQYF.

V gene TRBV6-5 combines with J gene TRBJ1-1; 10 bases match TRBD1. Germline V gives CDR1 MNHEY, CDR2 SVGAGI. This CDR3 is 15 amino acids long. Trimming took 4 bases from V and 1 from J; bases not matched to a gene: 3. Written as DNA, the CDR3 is TGTGCCAGCAGTTCTCGACAGGGGGCGAACACTGAAGCTTTCTTT. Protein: CASSSRQGANTEAFF.